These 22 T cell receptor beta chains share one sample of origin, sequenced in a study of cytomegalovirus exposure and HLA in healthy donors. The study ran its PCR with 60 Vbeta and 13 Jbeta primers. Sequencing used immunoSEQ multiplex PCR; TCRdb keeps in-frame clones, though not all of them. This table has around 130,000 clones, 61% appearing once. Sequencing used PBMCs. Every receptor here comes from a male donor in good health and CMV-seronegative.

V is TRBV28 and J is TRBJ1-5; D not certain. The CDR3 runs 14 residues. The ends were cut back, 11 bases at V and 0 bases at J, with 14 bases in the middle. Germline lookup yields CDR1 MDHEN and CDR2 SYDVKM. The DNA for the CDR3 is TGTGCCGCAGCGAAGGTTTATAGCAATCAGCCCCAGCATTTT. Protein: CAAAKVYSNQPQHF.

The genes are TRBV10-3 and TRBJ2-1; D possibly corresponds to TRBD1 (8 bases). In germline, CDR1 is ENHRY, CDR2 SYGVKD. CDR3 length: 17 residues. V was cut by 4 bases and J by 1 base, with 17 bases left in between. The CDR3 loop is CAISAITGGGSYNEQFF. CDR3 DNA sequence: TGTGCCATCAGTGCAATAACAGGGGGGGGTTCCTACAATGAGCAGTTCTTC.

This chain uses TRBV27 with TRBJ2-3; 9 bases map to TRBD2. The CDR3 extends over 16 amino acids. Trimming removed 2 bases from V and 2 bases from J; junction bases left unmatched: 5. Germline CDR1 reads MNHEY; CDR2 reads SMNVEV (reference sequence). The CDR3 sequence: CASSLLAGYYTDTQYF. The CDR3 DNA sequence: TGTGCCAGCAGTTTACTAGCGGGGTACTACACAGATACGCAGTATTTT.

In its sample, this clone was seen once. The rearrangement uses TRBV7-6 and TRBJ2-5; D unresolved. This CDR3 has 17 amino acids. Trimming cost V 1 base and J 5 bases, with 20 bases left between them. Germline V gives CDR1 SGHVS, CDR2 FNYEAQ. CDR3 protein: CASSLVSGSLGSETQYF. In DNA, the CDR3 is TGTGCCAGCAGCTTAGTGTCCGGGTCGTTAGGCTCTGAGACCCAGTACTTC.

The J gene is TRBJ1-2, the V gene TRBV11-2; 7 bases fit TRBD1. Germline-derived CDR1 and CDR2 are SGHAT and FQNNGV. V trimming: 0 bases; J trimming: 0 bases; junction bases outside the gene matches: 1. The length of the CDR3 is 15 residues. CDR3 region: CASSLDRGTNYGYTF. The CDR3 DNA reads TGTGCCAGCAGCTTAGACAGGGGGACTAACTATGGCTACACCTTC.

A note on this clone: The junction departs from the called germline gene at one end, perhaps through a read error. DNA of the CDR3: TGTACCAGCTCAGAACAGGATTATAGCAATCAGCCCCAGCATTTT. This translates into CTSSEQDYSNQPQHF. The chain links TRBV18 to TRBJ1-5, with D possibly TRBD1 on 5 matching bases. Looked up from germline, CDR1 is KGHSH and CDR2 is LQKENI. The CDR3 is made up of 15 amino acids.

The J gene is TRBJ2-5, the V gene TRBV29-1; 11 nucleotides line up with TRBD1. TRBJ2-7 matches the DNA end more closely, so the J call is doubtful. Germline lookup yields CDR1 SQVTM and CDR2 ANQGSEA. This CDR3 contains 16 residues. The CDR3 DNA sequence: TGCAGCGTTGAATTTTTTTTCGGACAGGGGGCGAACGAGCAGTACTTC. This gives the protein CSVEFFFGQGANEQYF.

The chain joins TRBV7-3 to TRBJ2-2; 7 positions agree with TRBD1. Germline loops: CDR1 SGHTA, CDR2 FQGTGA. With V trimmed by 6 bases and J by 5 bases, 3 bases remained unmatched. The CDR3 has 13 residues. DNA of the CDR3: TGTGCCAGCAGGACACAGGGGACCGGGGAGCTGTTTTTT. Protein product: CASRTQGTGELFF.

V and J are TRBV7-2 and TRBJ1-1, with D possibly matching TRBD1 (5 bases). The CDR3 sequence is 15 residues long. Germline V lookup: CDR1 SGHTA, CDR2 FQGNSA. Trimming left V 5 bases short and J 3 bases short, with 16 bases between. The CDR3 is CASSVDSGKDTEAFF. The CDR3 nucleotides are TGTGCCAGCAGCGTGGATTCAGGGAAAGACACTGAAGCTTTCTTT.

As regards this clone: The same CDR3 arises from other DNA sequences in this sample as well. In DNA form, the CDR3 reads TGTGCCAGCAGCTCCGGACAGGGGGCAGGTGGCTACACCTTC. It codes for CASSSGQGAGGYTF. The genes are TRBV6-5 and TRBJ1-2; 11 nucleotides agree with TRBD1. Losses at the gene ends were 6 bases for V and 7 bases for J; bases not matched to a gene: 7. In germline, CDR1 is MNHEY, CDR2 SVGAGI. This CDR3 comprises 14 residues.

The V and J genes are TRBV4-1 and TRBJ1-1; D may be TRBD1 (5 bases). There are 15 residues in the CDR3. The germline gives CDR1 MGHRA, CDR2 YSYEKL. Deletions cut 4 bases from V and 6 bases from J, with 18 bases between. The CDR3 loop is CASSPDLGGYAEAFF. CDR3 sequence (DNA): TGCGCCAGCAGCCCCGACTTGGGGGGGTACGCTGAAGCTTTCTTT.

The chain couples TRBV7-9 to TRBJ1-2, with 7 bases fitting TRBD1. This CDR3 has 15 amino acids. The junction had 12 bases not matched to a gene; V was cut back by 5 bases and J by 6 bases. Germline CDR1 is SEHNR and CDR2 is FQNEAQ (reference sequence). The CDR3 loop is CASSGPPTGIDGYTF. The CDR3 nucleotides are TGTGCCAGCAGCGGCCCTCCGACAGGGATCGATGGCTACACCTTC.

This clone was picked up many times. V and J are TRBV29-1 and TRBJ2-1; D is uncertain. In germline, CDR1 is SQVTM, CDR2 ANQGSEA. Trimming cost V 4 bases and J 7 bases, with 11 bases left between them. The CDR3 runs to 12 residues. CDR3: CSVGVTRNEQFF. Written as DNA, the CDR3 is TGCAGCGTTGGGGTGACTCGGAATGAGCAGTTCTTC.

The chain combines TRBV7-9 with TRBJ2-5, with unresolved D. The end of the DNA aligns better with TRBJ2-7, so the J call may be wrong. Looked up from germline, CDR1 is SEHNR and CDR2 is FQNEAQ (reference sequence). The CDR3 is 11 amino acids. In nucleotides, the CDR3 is TGTGCCAGCAGCTCTGCTAACGAGCAGTACTTC. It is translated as CASSSANEQYF.

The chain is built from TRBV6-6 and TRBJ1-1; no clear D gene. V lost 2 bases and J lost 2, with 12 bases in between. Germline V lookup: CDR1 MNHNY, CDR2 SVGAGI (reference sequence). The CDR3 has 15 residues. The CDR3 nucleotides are TGTGCCAGCAGTTACGAGTCCACAGCTAACACTGAAGCTTTCTTT. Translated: CASSYESTANTEAFF.

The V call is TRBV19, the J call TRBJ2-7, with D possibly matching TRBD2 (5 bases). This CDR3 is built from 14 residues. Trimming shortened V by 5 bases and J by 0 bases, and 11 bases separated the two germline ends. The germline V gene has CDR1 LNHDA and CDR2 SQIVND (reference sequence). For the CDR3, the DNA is TGTGCCAGTAGTGGCCCCGGGAACTCCTACGAGCAGTACTTC. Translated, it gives CASSGPGNSYEQYF.

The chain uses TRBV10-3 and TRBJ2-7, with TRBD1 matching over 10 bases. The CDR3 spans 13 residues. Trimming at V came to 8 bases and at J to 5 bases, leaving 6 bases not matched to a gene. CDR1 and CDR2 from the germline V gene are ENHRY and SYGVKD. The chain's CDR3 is CAIGDRGSHEQYF. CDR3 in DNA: TGTGCCATCGGGGACAGGGGTTCCCACGAGCAGTACTTC.

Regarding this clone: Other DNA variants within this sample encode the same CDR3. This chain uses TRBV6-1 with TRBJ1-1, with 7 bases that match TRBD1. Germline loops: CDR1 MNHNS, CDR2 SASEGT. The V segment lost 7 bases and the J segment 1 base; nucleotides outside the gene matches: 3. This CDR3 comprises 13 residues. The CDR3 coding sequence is TGTGCCAGCACCAGACAGGGGAACACTGAAGCTTTCTTT. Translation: CASTRQGNTEAFF.

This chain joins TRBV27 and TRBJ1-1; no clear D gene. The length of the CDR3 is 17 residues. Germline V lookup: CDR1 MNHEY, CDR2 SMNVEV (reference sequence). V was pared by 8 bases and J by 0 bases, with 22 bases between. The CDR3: CASVGWGGRKVNTEAFF. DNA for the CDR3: TGTGCCAGCGTTGGGTGGGGAGGGAGAAAGGTGAACACTGAAGCTTTCTTT.

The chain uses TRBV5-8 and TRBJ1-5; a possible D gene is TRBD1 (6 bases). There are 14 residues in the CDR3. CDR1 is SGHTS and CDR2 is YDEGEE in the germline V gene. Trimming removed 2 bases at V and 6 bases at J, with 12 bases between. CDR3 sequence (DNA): TGTGCCAGCAGCTTACTGGGGGCGGGTCAGCCCCAGCATTTT. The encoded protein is CASSLLGAGQPQHF.

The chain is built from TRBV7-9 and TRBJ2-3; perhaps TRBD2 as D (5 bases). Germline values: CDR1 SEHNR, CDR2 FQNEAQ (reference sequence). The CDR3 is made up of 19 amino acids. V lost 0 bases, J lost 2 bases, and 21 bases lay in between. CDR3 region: CASSLARAGLNRNTDTQYF. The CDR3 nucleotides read TGTGCCAGCAGCTTAGCGCGTGCAGGACTCAACCGTAACACAGATACGCAGTATTTT.

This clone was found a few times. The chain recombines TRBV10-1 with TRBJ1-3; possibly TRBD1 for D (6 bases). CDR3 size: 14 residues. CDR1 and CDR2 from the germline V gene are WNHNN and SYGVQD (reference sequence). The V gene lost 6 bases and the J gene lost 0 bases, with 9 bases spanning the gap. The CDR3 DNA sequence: TGCGCCAGCAGAAGACAGGACTCTGGAAACACCATATATTTT. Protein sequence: CASRRQDSGNTIYF.